This T cell receptor (beta chain) is from a study of shared clonotypes between healthy human individuals. Points on this clone: This sample includes further DNA sequences coding for the same CDR3.

Clones were sequenced by immunoSEQ multiplex PCR, and TCRdb holds only the in-frame ones, with some missing. This sample yields 2 million to 3 million clones, of which roughly 93% are seen a single time; approximately 0.37% belongs to the top ten. Input material: naive CD4+ T cells from PBMCs. Subset noted: CD45RA+ positively selected. This TCR was recovered from a young man in good health. Some clones in this sample may be carry-over from other donors' samples.

The CDR3 loop reads CASSLSGTSTDTQYF. In DNA, the CDR3 is TGCGCCAGCAGCTTGTCAGGTACTAGCACAGATACGCAGTATTTT. The chain joins TRBV5-1 to TRBJ2-3; D remains ambiguous. V was trimmed by 1 base and J by 0 bases, leaving 9 bases between them. CDR1 is SGHRS and CDR2 is YFSETQ in the germline V gene. The CDR3 contains 15 residues.